Described below is a single T cell receptor beta chain sequence and its context. This specimen comes from a study of T cell changes during pregnancy in multiple sclerosis. Generated by immunoSEQ multiplex PCR, the TCRdb table keeps only in-frame clones and is missing some. The sample includes some 38,000 clones, 90% to 95% of them seen just once. This CDR3 is built from 14 residues. Trimming pared 6 bases from V and 0 bases from J, leaving 11 bases between. The germline V gene has CDR1 SEHNR and CDR2 FQNEAQ (reference sequence). The receptor was derived from a female donor in good health, enrolled as a control in a pregnancy study. The V and J genes are TRBV7-9 and TRBJ1-1, with unresolved D. The sequencing used CD4+ T cells from peripheral blood mononuclear cells, collected in the second trimester of pregnancy. CDR3 residues: CASSLPVLNTEAFF. CDR3 sequence (DNA): TGTGCCAGCAGTCTTCCAGTCCTGAACACTGAAGCTTTCTTT.